What follows describes a single T cell receptor (beta chain). This CDR3 has 14 amino acids. V lost 5 bases and J lost 7, with 15 bases in between. CDR1 is SEHNR and CDR2 is FQNEAQ in the germline V gene (reference sequence). TCRdb analysed the 5' RACE reads with MiXCR anew, one entry per CDR3 protein. In the table there are a few hundred thousand distinct CDR3 sequences, 19% of which are singletons. The sample originates from a study of T-cell memory formation after mild COVID-19. Material for sequencing was PBMCs or a T cell subset sorted from them (not recorded which). This clonotype was obtained from a man between 18 and 35 years old who had mild COVID-19 (a few samples of this study predate the infection). Cell type and time point are not known. The rearrangement joins TRBV7-9 to TRBJ1-5; no reliable D call. CDR3: CASSARGVQQPQHF. In DNA, the CDR3 is TGTGCCAGCAGCGCTCGTGGGGTTCAACAGCCCCAGCATTTT.